One sample yielded the 16 T cell receptor beta chains listed below, sequenced in a study of blood T cell repertoires in COVID-19. Profiled with immunoSEQ multiplex PCR; TCRdb holds only in-frame clones, not every one. The repertoire holds about 180,000 clones, roughly 87% seen once, with around 1.5% in the top ten. Sequenced: peripheral blood. The receptors were sampled from a woman aged 45-65 years with acute or convalescent COVID-19.

This sequence joins TRBV27 and TRBJ1-2, with D possibly matching TRBD1 (6 bases). CDR1 and CDR2 (germline): MNHEY, SMNVEV (reference sequence). The CDR3 sequence is 15 residues long. V lost 3 bases and J lost 6, with 17 bases in between. The CDR3 DNA follows: TGTGCCAGCAGTTTCTCCGTGGCAGGGGCCCATGGCTACACCTTC. Protein product: CASSFSVAGAHGYTF.

This clone was seen a few times. The chain carries TRBV2 and TRBJ1-1, with TRBD1 identical over 8 bases. This CDR3 comprises 14 residues. Germline V CDR1 and CDR2: SNHLY, FYNNEI. V trimming: 6 bases; J trimming: 3 bases; junction bases outside the gene matches: 6. The CDR3 DNA reads TGTGCCAGCAGGGGAGACAGGGGTCACACTGAAGCTTTCTTT. This sequence encodes CASRGDRGHTEAFF.

The V and J genes are TRBV10-3 and TRBJ2-3; weak D call: TRBD1 (5 bases). The CDR3 has 16 residues. The germline CDR1 and CDR2 sequences are ENHRY and SYGVKD. With 4 bases removed from V and 3 bases from J, the gap between germline ends came to 17 bases. In nucleotides, the CDR3 is TGTGCCATCAGTGTCACAGGCCAAGAAGGGACAGATACGCAGTATTTT. Its protein product is CAISVTGQEGTDTQYF.

The chain recombines TRBV19 with TRBJ2-1, with 7 bases aligning to TRBD1. The CDR3 runs to 15 residues. CDR1 and CDR2 (germline): LNHDA, SQIVND (reference sequence). Trimming at V came to 3 bases and at J to 7 bases, leaving 9 bases not matched to a gene. The chain's CDR3 is CASSIIKQGRNEQFF. The CDR3 region has the DNA TGTGCCAGTAGTATCATAAAACAGGGGCGAAATGAGCAGTTCTTC.

V usage is TRBV7-8 and J usage is TRBJ2-2; 8 nucleotides align to TRBD1. J gave up 2 bases and V 1 base, and 9 bases lay outside the gene matches. Germline loops: CDR1 SGHVS, CDR2 FQNEAQ. This CDR3 is 18 amino acids long. CDR3 DNA sequence: TGTGCCAGCAGCTTAGTACAGGGGGAACTTGGAAACACCGGGGAGCTGTTTTTT. It encodes CASSLVQGELGNTGELFF.

The rearrangement joins TRBV9 to TRBJ2-3; 8 positions match TRBD2. The V gene end was trimmed by 1 base and the J gene end by 10 bases; junction bases not matched to a gene: 2. The CDR3 covers 12 residues. Per germline, CDR1 SGDLS and CDR2 YYNGEE. CDR3 DNA: TGTGCCAGCAGCGTACTAGCGGGCTCGCAGTATTTT. It encodes CASSVLAGSQYF.

CDR3 protein: CASSPRGYEWVNEQFF. CDR3 bases: TGTGCCAGCAGCCCCAGGGGCTACGAGTGGGTGAATGAGCAGTTCTTC. The rearrangement uses TRBV6-2 or TRBV6-3 and TRBJ2-1; TRBD1 is a possible D gene (6 bases). The germline CDR1 and CDR2 sequences are MNHEY and SVGEGT. The CDR3 contains 16 residues. V lost 6 bases and J 7 bases, leaving 22 bases between the germline ends.

The CDR3 is CASTRQVSEAFF. CDR3 nucleotide sequence: TGTGCCAGCACACGACAGGTCTCCGAAGCTTTCTTT. The V and J genes are TRBV2 and TRBJ1-1; D perhaps matches TRBD1 (6 bases). The CDR3 has 12 amino acids. Looked up from germline, CDR1 is SNHLY and CDR2 is FYNNEI. Trimming took 7 bases from V and 8 from J, leaving 14 bases between them.

This chain joins TRBV5-4 and TRBJ2-5, with 8 nucleotides matching TRBD1. V was pared by 0 bases and J by 4 bases, with 5 bases of the junction left unmatched. Germline-derived CDR1 and CDR2 are SGHNT and YYREEE (reference sequence). CDR3 length: 15 residues. The CDR3 DNA follows: TGTGCCAGCAGCTTGGAGGGCACAGGGGGAGAGACCCAGTACTTC. Translated: CASSLEGTGGETQYF.

This clone was counted many times. The J gene is TRBJ2-3, the V gene TRBV9, with D perhaps matching TRBD2 (5 bases). Per germline, CDR1 SGDLS and CDR2 YYNGEE. This CDR3 region has 16 residues. V lost 4 bases to trimming and J lost 0 bases, with 15 bases between them. The CDR3 nucleotides read TGTGCCAGCAGCCCTAGCCGGTCAACTAGCACAGATACGCAGTATTTT. This sequence encodes CASSPSRSTSTDTQYF.

J is TRBJ2-5 and V is TRBV6-1, with TRBD1 as a possible D gene (5 bases). Germline V lookup: CDR1 MNHNS, CDR2 SASEGT. V was cut by 3 bases and J by 5 bases, with 13 bases left in between. The CDR3 spans 14 residues. CDR3 sequence reads: CASSDVAGWETQYF. The DNA of the CDR3 is TGTGCCAGCAGTGACGTAGCAGGGTGGGAGACCCAGTACTTC.

This chain links TRBV7-8 with TRBJ2-1; D perhaps matches TRBD2 (6 bases). Deletions cut 0 bases from V and 3 bases from J, with 9 bases between. The CDR3 is 15 amino acids. Germline CDR1 is SGHVS and CDR2 is FQNEAQ. DNA of the CDR3: TGTGCCAGCAGCTTAGCGGGGGGTCGCTACAATGAGCAGTTCTTC. Its protein is CASSLAGGRYNEQFF.

The rearrangement uses TRBV4-1 and TRBJ2-3; 7 bases align to TRBD1. The V gene's germline CDR1 is MGHRA and CDR2 YSYEKL. Unmatched junction bases numbered 14, after V lost 0 bases and J lost 2 bases. The CDR3 loop spans 19 amino acids. CDR3: CASSQDPSTTGAYTDTQYF. DNA of the CDR3: TGCGCCAGCAGCCAAGACCCCTCTACCACAGGGGCTTACACAGATACGCAGTATTTT.

The CDR3: CASSLFLAGGPFHEQFF. In nucleotides, the CDR3 is TGTGCCAGCAGTTTATTTCTAGCGGGAGGGCCCTTCCATGAGCAGTTCTTC. The J gene is TRBJ2-1, the V gene TRBV27; 12 positions agree with TRBD2. CDR1 and CDR2 (germline): MNHEY, SMNVEV (reference sequence). CDR3 size: 17 residues. V was clipped by 1 base and J by 8 bases; unmatched bases: 9.

The V and J genes are TRBV29-1 and TRBJ2-3, with D possibly TRBD2 on 6 matching bases. Trimming stripped 4 bases from V and 2 bases from J, with 13 bases between. This CDR3 has 14 amino acids. In germline, CDR1 is SQVTM, CDR2 ANQGSEA. Here the CDR3 reads CSVVTRGYTDTQYF. The CDR3 bases are TGCAGCGTTGTGACTAGAGGCTACACAGATACGCAGTATTTT.

This clone was recorded only once. V gene TRBV10-3 combines with J gene TRBJ1-2; tentative D call: TRBD1 (6 bases). In germline, CDR1 is ENHRY, CDR2 SYGVKD. This CDR3 region has 16 residues. Trimming removed 4 bases at V and 0 bases at J, with 15 bases between. The CDR3 loop is CAISGGGVGANYGYTF. The DNA for the CDR3 is TGTGCCATCAGTGGTGGGGGCGTCGGAGCTAACTATGGCTACACCTTC.